Reported below is one TCR beta chain. The data were obtained in a study of cytomegalovirus exposure and HLA in healthy donors. The CDR3 is 15 amino acids. Germline V gives CDR1 SGHNT, CDR2 YYREEE (reference sequence). The V segment lost 5 bases and the J segment 4 bases; nucleotides outside the gene matches: 9. Primers included in the PCR were 60 Vbeta and 13 Jbeta primers. Produced via immunoSEQ multiplex PCR; TCRdb's table is partial and in-frame only. The sample holds roughly 250,000 clones; 84% are singletons and the top ten take about 2%. The sequenced sample consisted of PBMCs. The rearrangement uses TRBV5-4 and TRBJ1-1; 9 bases fit TRBD1. This receptor was identified in a woman aged 40 to 49 in good health and CMV-seropositive. The CDR3 DNA reads as TGTGCCAGCAGTGTTGGAGGACAGGGGCGCACTGAAGCTTTCTTT. It is translated as CASSVGGQGRTEAFF.